The sequence of this T cell receptor beta chain was determined in a study of beta chain features in type 1 diabetes. Study observations and caveats: Researchers report that Type 1 diabetes patients had moderately but significantly shorter TCRB CDR3s across all four CD4+ subsets.

For this clone: What it binds is unknown.

From germline, CDR1 is LNHDA and CDR2 SQIVND (reference sequence). The V gene lost 5 bases and the J gene lost 0 bases, with 13 bases spanning the gap. The CDR3 contains 15 residues. Since all of the isolated RNA was reverse transcribed, expressed TCRB transcripts were what got sequenced. Assay: immunoSEQ multiplex PCR; the TCRdb copy retains only in-frame clones and omits some. The sample lists roughly 700,000 clones, roughly 13% occurring once. This receptor was taken from a man between 18 and 35 years old with type 1 diabetes. Sequencing used naive CD4+ T cells from blood. V usage is TRBV19 and J usage is TRBJ1-2; D uncertain. The CDR3 here is CASSPGRLANYGYTF. The CDR3 nucleotides read TGTGCCAGTAGTCCAGGACGGCTAGCTAACTATGGCTACACCTTC. Looking up the rest from reference TRBV19 and TRBJ1-2 gives the full variable domain: DGGITQSPKYLFRKEGQNVTLSCEQNLNHDAMYWYRQDPGQGLRLIYYSQIVNDFQKGDIAEGYSVSREKKESFPLTVTSAQKNPTAFYLCASSPGRLANYGYTFGSGTRLTVV.